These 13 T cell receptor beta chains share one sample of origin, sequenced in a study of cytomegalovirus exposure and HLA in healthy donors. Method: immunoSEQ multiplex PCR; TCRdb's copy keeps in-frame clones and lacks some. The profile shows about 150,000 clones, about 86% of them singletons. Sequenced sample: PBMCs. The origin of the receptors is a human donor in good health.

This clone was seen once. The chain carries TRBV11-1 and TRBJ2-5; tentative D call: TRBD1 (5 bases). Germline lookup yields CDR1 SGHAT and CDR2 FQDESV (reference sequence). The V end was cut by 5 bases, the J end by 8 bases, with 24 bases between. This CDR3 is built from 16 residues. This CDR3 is CASSPLQGPTPRTQYF. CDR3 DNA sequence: TGTGCCAGCAGCCCCCTCCAGGGTCCGACACCAAGAACCCAGTACTTC. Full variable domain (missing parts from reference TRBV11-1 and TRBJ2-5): EAEVAQSPRYKITEKSQAVAFWCDPISGHATLYWYRQILGQGPELLVQFQDESVVDDSQLPKDRFSAERLKGVDSTLKIQPAELGDSAMYLCASSPLQGPTPRTQYFGPGTRLLVL.

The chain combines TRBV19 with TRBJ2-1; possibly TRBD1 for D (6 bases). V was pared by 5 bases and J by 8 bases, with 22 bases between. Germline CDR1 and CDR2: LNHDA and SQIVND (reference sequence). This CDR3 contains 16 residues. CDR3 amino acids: CASSQTRGGIKDEQFF. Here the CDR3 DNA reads TGTGCCAGTAGTCAAACCAGGGGTGGGATTAAGGATGAGCAGTTCTTC. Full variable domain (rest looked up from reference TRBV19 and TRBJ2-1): DGGITQSPKYLFRKEGQNVTLSCEQNLNHDAMYWYRQDPGQGLRLIYYSQIVNDFQKGDIAEGYSVSREKKESFPLTVTSAQKNPTAFYLCASSQTRGGIKDEQFFGPGTRLTVL.

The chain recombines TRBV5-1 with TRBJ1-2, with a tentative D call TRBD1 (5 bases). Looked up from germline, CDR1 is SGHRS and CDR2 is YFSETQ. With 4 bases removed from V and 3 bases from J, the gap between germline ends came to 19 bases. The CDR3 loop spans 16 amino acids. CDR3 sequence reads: CASSPDRDRAHYGYTF. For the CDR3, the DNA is TGCGCCAGCAGCCCGGACCGAGACAGAGCCCACTATGGCTACACCTTC.

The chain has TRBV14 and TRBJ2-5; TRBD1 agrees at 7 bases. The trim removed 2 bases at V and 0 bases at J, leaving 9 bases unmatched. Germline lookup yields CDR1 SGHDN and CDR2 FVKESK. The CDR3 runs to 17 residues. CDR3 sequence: CASSQTGTVVYQETQYF. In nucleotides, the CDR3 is TGTGCCAGCAGCCAAACCGGGACAGTAGTGTACCAAGAGACCCAGTACTTC. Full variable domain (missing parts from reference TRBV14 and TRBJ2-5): EAGVTQFPSHSVIEKGQTVTLRCDPISGHDNLYWYRRVMGKEIKFLLHFVKESKQDESGMPNNRFLAERTGGTYSTLKVQPAELEDSGVYFCASSQTGTVVYQETQYFGPGTRLLVL.

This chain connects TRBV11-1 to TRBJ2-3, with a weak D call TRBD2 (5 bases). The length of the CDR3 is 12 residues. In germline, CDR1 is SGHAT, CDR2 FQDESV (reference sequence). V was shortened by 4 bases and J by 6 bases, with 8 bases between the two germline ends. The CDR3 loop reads CASSYRGDTQYF. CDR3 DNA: TGTGCCAGCAGCTACCGCGGGGATACGCAGTATTTT.

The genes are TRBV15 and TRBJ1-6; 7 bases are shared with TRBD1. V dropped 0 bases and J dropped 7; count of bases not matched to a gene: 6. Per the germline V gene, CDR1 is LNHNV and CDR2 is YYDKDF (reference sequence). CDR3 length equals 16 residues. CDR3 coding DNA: TGTGCCACCAGCAGAGATACAGGGGCGATAAATTCACCCCTCCACTTT. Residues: CATSRDTGAINSPLHF.

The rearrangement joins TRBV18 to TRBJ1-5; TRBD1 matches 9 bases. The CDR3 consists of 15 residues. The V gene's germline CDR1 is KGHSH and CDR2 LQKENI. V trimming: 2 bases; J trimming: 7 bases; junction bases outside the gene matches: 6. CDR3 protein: CASSPREGQGQPQHF. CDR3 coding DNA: TGTGCCAGCTCACCAAGGGAGGGACAGGGACAGCCCCAGCATTTT.

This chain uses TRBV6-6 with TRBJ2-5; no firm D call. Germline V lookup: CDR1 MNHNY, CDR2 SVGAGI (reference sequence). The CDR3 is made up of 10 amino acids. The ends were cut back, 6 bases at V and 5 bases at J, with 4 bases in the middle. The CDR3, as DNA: TGTGCCAGCAGGCGGGAGACCCAGTACTTC. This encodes CASRRETQYF.

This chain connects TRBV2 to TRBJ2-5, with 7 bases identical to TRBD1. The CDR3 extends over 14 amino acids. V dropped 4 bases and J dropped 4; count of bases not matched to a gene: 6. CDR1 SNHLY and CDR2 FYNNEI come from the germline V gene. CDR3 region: CASSGQGSVETQYF. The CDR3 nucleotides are TGTGCCAGCAGTGGACAGGGTTCGGTAGAGACCCAGTACTTC.

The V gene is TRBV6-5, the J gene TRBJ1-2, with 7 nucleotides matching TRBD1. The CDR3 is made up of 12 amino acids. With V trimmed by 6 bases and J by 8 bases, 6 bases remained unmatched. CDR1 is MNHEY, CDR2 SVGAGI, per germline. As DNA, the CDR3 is TGTGCCAGCAGCGAGACAGGGAGAGGCTACACCTTC. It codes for CASSETGRGYTF.

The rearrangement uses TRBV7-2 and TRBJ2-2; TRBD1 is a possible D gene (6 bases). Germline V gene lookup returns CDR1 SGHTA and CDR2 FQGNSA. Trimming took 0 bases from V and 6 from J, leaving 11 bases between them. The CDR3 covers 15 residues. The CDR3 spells CASSLASRGAGELFF. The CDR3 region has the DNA TGTGCCAGCAGCTTAGCAAGCAGGGGTGCCGGGGAGCTGTTTTTT.

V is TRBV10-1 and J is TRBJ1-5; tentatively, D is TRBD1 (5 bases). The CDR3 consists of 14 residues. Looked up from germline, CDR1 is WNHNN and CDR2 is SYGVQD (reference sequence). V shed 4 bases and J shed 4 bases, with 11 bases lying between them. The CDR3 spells CASSGAGRNQPQHF. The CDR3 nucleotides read TGCGCCAGCAGTGGAGCAGGGCGGAATCAGCCCCAGCATTTT.

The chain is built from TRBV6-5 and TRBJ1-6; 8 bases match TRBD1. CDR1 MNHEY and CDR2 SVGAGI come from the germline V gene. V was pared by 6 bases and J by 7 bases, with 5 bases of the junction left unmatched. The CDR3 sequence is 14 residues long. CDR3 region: CASRRGQENSPLHF. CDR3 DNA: TGTGCCAGCAGACGGGGACAGGAGAATTCACCCCTCCACTTT.